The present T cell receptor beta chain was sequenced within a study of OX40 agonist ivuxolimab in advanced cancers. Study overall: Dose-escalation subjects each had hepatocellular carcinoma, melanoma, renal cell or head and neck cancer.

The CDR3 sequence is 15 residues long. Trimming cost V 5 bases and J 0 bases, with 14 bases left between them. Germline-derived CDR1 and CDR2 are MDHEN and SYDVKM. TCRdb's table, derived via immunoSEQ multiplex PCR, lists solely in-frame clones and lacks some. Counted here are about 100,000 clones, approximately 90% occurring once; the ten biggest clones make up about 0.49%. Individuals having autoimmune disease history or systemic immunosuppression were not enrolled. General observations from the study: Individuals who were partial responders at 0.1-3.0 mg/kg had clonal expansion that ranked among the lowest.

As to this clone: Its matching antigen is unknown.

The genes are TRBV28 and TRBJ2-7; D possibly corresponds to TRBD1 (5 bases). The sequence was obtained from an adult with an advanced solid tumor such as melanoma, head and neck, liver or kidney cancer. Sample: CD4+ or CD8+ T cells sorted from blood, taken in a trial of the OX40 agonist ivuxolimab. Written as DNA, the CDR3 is TGTGCCAGCAGTAATACAGGTAGGAGCTCCTACGAGCAGTACTTC. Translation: CASSNTGRSSYEQYF.